Listed here are 2 T cell receptor beta chains from one sample, sequenced in a study of technical replicates of blood from several donors. Measured with immunoSEQ multiplex PCR; TCRdb has only the in-frame clones, and not every one. In the table there are about 83,000 clones, about 91% of which are singletons. Sequences were obtained from T cells isolated from PBMCs. The receptor source for this set is a human donor in good health.

V gene TRBV7-9 combines with J gene TRBJ1-2; D is unresolved. Germline assignment: CDR1 SEHNR and CDR2 FQNEAQ (reference sequence). The CDR3 runs to 14 residues. Trimming took 0 bases from V and 7 from J, leaving 12 bases between them. CDR3 protein: CASSLAAGDSGYTF. The CDR3 DNA is TGTGCCAGCAGCTTAGCCGCGGGAGATAGTGGCTACACCTTC.

This chain links TRBV19 with TRBJ1-1, with D perhaps TRBD1 (6 bases). The germline V and J ends were trimmed by 5 bases and 9 bases, with 19 bases remaining between them. The CDR3 contains 14 residues. From germline, CDR1 is LNHDA and CDR2 SQIVND (reference sequence). The CDR3 DNA sequence: TGTGCCAGTAGTTTTCAGGGGACCTCTCTTAAAGCTTTCTTT. Encoded protein: CASSFQGTSLKAFF. Full variable domain (remainder filled in from reference TRBV19 and TRBJ1-1): DGGITQSPKYLFRKEGQNVTLSCEQNLNHDAMYWYRQDPGQGLRLIYYSQIVNDFQKGDIAEGYSVSREKKESFPLTVTSAQKNPTAFYLCASSFQGTSLKAFFGQGTRLTVV.